Given below is one T cell receptor beta chain in context. Sequencing was performed with immunoSEQ multiplex PCR; in TCRdb, only in-frame clones are kept and a portion is missing. The repertoire includes over 110,000 clones, under 90% of them detected once, and roughly 3.9% sits in the top ten. CDR1 is SGHTA and CDR2 is FQGNSA in the germline V gene. The trim removed 1 base at V and 2 bases at J, leaving 4 bases unmatched. CDR3 length equals 15 residues. The sample is drawn from a study of blood T cell repertoires in COVID-19. Across the whole study: Two negative PCRs, clearance, or symptom resolution characterized the recovered Cohort 3 donors. The United States, Italy and Spain were the sources of the acute and convalescent COVID-19 samples. T cells, B-cell-depleted T cells, or PBMCs supplied cDNA or gDNA.

The chain combines TRBV7-2 with TRBJ2-5; 7 bases line up with TRBD1. This receptor was identified in a man in his fifties in a cohort exposed to, infected with or recovered from COVID-19 (not recorded which). Material for sequencing was PBMCs or T cells enriched from blood (not recorded which). DNA for the CDR3: TGTGCCAGCAGCTTAGGGGCGACAGGGCAAGAGACCCAGTACTTC. It specifies CASSLGATGQETQYF.